The table lists the clone carrying this T cell receptor (beta chain) with a few counts. The antigen is unknown. Sequencing was done on patients that had shown CD8+CD57+ cell expansion by flow cytometry. The CDR3 is made up of 13 amino acids. Germline CDR1 and CDR2: SGHTS and YDEGEE. For CDR3 and TCR beta VDJ profiling, genomic DNA was the template used. MiXCR, applied by TCRdb to the reads, yields one record per CDR3 protein. Among 200,000 to 250,000 distinct CDR3 sequences listed, around half were seen once. This sample was included in a study of CD8+CD57+ T cells in acquired aplastic anemia. Whole-study findings and limits: The CD8+ Simpson's diversity of patients and controls was not significantly different.

The sequence came from a human donor with aplastic anemia. Sequenced sample: sorted CD4+, CD8+, or CD8+CD57+ T cells (not recorded which) from PBMCs. The chain joins TRBV5-8 to TRBJ2-1, with D possibly being TRBD2 (5 bases). TRBJ2-7 explains the end of the DNA better; the J call may be wrong. CDR3 bases: TGTGCCAATGAGGACTCAACGGGGAATGAGCAGTACTTC. Its protein is CANEDSTGNEQYF.